This is a list of T cell receptor beta chains from one sample in a study of T-cell reconstitution after alpha-beta-depleted transplantation in children. TCRdb re-derived calls from the PCR reads in MiXCR, one entry per CDR3 protein. The table lists 200,000 to 300,000 distinct CDR3 sequences, more than 10% of them singletons. The material was PBMCs from the stem cell graft donor, obtained from the stem cell graft. The receptors originated from a human donor who donated a stem cell graft to a child with acute lymphoblastic leukemia. The CDR3 runs from the conserved cysteine through the conserved F or W. Fields, in order: CDR3 protein, clone size, J gene, V gene. For some rows the clone size is stated as once, few or many, or as a class when expanded; others skip it.

CASSLGLQVYNSPLHF,many,TRBJ1-6,TRBV28
CASSIGTSGQYF,many,TRBJ2-7,TRBV28
CSARDRSAETSGLINGDYEQYF,.,TRBJ2-7,TRBV20-1
CASSWRTGRTDTQYF,many,TRBJ2-3,TRBV5-1
CASSQEYRGSSYNEQFF,.,TRBJ2-1,TRBV4-3
CASSPKRTGDKNIQYF,.,TRBJ2-4,TRBV7-9
CASSQNFNEKLFF,many,TRBJ1-4,TRBV4-3
CASSFSPTQAGANVLTF,many,TRBJ2-6,TRBV5-5
CASSFGDRGIVQETQYF,many,TRBJ2-5,TRBV7-8
CASSLYGAEAEAFF,.,TRBJ1-1,TRBV7-8
CASSYPPIF,many,TRBJ2-5,TRBV6-6
CASSLGPSGANVLTF,many,TRBJ2-6,TRBV7-2
CASSLSGQFVSDTQYF,many,TRBJ2-3,TRBV5-1
CSATPGGAAYNEQFF,many,TRBJ2-1,TRBV20-1
CAISPNGVDEQFF,many,TRBJ2-1,TRBV10-3
CSVQGVAYEQYF,many,TRBJ2-7,TRBV29-1
CASSLTRDREAFF,many,TRBJ1-1,TRBV7-3
CASSLTGGYTNEKLFF,many,TRBJ1-4,TRBV12-3/TRBV12-4
CASSKRGAGWGLSYEQYF,many,TRBJ2-7,TRBV21-1
CASSPNPRGGKAFF,many,TRBJ1-1,TRBV13
CASSPEVTLTDTQYF,many,TRBJ2-3,TRBV7-2
CSVGSAGGTEAFF,many,TRBJ1-1,TRBV29-1
CSAVQVLETQYF,.,TRBJ2-5,TRBV20-1
CASSLTGGPGELFF,many,TRBJ2-2,TRBV2
CASSLMESEQYF,many,TRBJ2-7,TRBV5-1
CASSLPGQAVYEQYF,many,TRBJ2-7,TRBV7-9
CASKGPGELFF,many,TRBJ2-2,TRBV7-9
CASSLFAAGSSGNTIYF,many,TRBJ1-3,TRBV7-9
CASSLTPGSGANEQFF,many,TRBJ2-1,TRBV7-3
CASSYLSRGSSLYTDTQYF,few,TRBJ2-3,TRBV6-2/TRBV6-3
CASSGTANTGELFF,few,TRBJ2-2,TRBV19